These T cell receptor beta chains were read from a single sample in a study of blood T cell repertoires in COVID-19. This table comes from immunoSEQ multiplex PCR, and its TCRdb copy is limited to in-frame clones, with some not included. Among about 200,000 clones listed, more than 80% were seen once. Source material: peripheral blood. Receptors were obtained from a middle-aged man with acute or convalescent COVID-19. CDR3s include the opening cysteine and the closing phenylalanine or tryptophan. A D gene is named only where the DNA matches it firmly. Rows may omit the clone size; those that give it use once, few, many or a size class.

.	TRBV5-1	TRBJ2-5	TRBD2	CASSLGPGLAGGQETQYF	TGCGCCAGCAGCTTGGGCCCCGGACTAGCGGGGGGGCAGGAGACCCAGTACTTC
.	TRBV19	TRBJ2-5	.	CASSIEEGDETQYF	TGTGCCAGTAGTATAGAAGAGGGGGATGAGACCCAGTACTTC
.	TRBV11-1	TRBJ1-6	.	CASSLQAGANSPLHF	TGTGCCAGCAGCTTACAGGCAGGGGCCAATTCACCCCTCCACTTT
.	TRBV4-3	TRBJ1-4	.	CASSPELGTNEKLFF	TGCGCCAGCAGCCCGGAGTTGGGAACTAATGAAAAACTGTTTTTT
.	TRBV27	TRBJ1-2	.	CASSFVLLGAYPGYGYTF	TGTGCCAGCAGTTTCGTGCTTCTGGGGGCCTACCCTGGCTATGGCTACACCTTC
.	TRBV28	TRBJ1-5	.	CASETAQGSNQPQHF	TGTGCCAGTGAGACCGCGCAGGGTAGCAATCAGCCCCAGCATTTT
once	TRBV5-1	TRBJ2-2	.	CASSLTSMKRTGELFF	TGCGCCAGCAGCTTGACTAGTATGAAGAGGACCGGGGAGCTGTTTTTT
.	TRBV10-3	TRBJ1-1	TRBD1	CAISERTGGSRGTEAFF	TGTGCCATCAGTGAGCGGACAGGGGGCTCTCGGGGCACTGAAGCTTTCTTT
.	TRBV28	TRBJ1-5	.	CASSLFRGGNQPQHF	TGTGCCAGCAGTTTATTTCGTGGAGGAAATCAGCCCCAGCATTTT
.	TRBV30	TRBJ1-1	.	CACRVNTEAFF	TGTGCCTGCCGGGTGAACACTGAAGCTTTCTTT
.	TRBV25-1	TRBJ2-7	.	CASSYFYEQYF	TGTGCCAGCAGTTATTTCTACGAGCAGTACTTC
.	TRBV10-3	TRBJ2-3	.	CAISGGGGSTDTQYF	TGTGCCATCAGTGGGGGAGGAGGTAGCACAGATACGCAGTATTTT
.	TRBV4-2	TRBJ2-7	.	CASSQADSRSYEQYF	TGTGCCAGCAGCCAAGCGGACAGCCGCTCCTACGAGCAGTACTTC
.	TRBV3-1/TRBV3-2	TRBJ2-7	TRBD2	CASSLGGLASYEQYF	TGTGCCAGCAGCCTCGGCGGACTAGCCTCCTACGAGCAGTACTTC
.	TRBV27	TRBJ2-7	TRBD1	CASTSRGTGTYEQYF	TGTGCCAGCACCTCGAGGGGGACAGGGACCTACGAGCAGTACTTC
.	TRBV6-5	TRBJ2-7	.	CASSYDRGHEQYF	TGTGCCAGCAGTTATGATAGGGGCCACGAGCAGTACTTC
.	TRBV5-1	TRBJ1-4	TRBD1	CASSSGGGTNEKLFF	TGCGCCAGCAGTTCAGGGGGAGGAACTAATGAAAAACTGTTTTTT
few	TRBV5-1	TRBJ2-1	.	CASSLEQGRSEQFF	TGCGCCAGCAGCTTGGAGCAAGGAAGGAGTGAGCAGTTCTTC
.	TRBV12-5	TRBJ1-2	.	CASGPPSF	TGTGCTAGTGGTCCCCCCTCCTTC
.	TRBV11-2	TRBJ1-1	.	CASSQDRLEAFF	TGTGCCAGCAGCCAAGACAGGCTTGAAGCTTTCTTT
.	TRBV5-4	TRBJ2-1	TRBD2	CASSLSSSGGADEQFF	TGTGCCAGCAGCTTGTCGTCTAGCGGGGGGGCCGATGAGCAGTTCTTC
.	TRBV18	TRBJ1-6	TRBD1	CASSPTGGGSPLHF	TGTGCCAGCTCACCGACAGGGGGAGGTTCACCCCTCCACTTT
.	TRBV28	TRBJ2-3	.	CASSLGASGDTQYF	TGTGCCAGCAGTTTAGGGGCATCCGGGGATACGCAGTATTTT
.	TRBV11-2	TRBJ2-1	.	CASTASNVYNEQFF	TGTGCCAGCACCGCTAGTAATGTCTACAATGAGCAGTTCTTC
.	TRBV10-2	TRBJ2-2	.	CASSGGLIGELFF	TGCGCCAGCAGCGGAGGATTAATCGGGGAGCTGTTTTTT
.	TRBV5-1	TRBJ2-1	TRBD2	CASSSGLIAGGNEQFF	TGCGCCAGCAGCTCAGGACTGATAGCGGGAGGGAATGAGCAGTTCTTC
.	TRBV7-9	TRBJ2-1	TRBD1	CASSERTGLSYNEQFF	TGTGCCAGCAGCGAAAGGACAGGATTGTCCTACAATGAGCAGTTCTTC
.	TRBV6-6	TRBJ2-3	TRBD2	CASRRLAGGDTQYF	TGTGCCAGCAGGAGGCTAGCGGGGGGAGATACGCAGTATTTT
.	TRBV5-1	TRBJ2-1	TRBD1	CASSLWDSNYDEQFF	TGCGCCAGCAGCTTGTGGGACAGCAACTACGATGAGCAGTTCTTC
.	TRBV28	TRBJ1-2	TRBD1	CASRMTGGDYGYTF	TGTGCCAGCAGGATGACAGGGGGCGACTATGGCTACACCTTC
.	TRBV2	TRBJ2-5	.	CASVGSFLETQYF	TGTGCCAGCGTGGGCAGCTTTCTCGAGACCCAGTACTTC
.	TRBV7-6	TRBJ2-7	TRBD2	CASSLEWTSGRAGEQYF	TGTGCCAGCAGCTTAGAGTGGACTAGCGGGAGGGCCGGTGAGCAGTACTTC
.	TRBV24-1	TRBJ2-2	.	CATSGPPGRGTGELFF	TGTGCCACCAGTGGCCCCCCCGGCAGGGGCACCGGGGAGCTGTTTTTT
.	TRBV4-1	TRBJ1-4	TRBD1	CASSRGQATSTNEKLFF	TGCGCCAGCAGCCGAGGACAGGCAACTTCAACTAATGAAAAACTGTTTTTT
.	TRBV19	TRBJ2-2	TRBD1	CASSRPDRGYTGELFF	TGTGCCAGTAGTAGACCGGACAGGGGTTACACCGGGGAGCTGTTTTTT
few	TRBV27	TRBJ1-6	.	CPGGDPRPNSPLHF	TGTCCTGGGGGGGATCCCAGACCTAATTCACCCCTCCACTTT
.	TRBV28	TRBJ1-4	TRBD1	CASNRGDRDEKLFF	TGTGCCAGCAACCGGGGGGACAGGGACGAAAAACTGTTTTTT
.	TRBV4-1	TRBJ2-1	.	CASSKPGRDSSGEQFF	TGCGCCAGCAGCAAACCGGGCCGGGACTCCAGTGGTGAGCAGTTCTTC
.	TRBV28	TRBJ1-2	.	CASSLFREDYGYTF	TGTGCCAGCAGTTTATTCAGGGAAGACTATGGCTACACCTTC
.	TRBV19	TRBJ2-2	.	CATLGRQNTGELFF	TGTGCCACTCTGGGGAGACAGAACACCGGGGAGCTGTTTTTT
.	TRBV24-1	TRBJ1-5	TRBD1	CATSGGGESNQPQHF	TGTGCCACCAGTGGAGGGGGCGAGAGCAATCAGCCCCAGCATTTT
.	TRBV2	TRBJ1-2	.	CTQGGPIGYTF	TGTACGCAGGGAGGCCCGATCGGCTACACCTTC
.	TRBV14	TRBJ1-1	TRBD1	CASSQLTGMNTEAFF	TGTGCCAGCAGCCAACTGACAGGGATGAACACTGAAGCTTTCTTT
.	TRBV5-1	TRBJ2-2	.	CASSLAAAANTGELFF	TGCGCCAGCAGCTTGGCCGCGGCAGCGAACACCGGGGAGCTGTTTTTT
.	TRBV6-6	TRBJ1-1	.	CASSYSWEGDTEAFF	TGTGCCAGCAGTTACTCGTGGGAGGGGGACACTGAAGCTTTCTTT